A single sample gave rise to the 23 T cell receptor beta chains below, sequenced in a study of T-cell reconstitution after alpha-beta-depleted transplantation in children. Preparation of the TCRbeta library was carried out with unique molecular identifiers. TCRdb ran MiXCR on the PCR reads and lists one entry per CDR3 protein. The table has 95,000 to 120,000 distinct CDR3 sequences, 5% to 7% seen once. The sample here was PBMCs, mostly from graft donor cells, taken 360 days after TCRalphabeta/CD19-depleted stem cell transplant. These receptors were collected from a male patient between 2 and 15 years old who had a stem cell transplant for acute lymphoblastic leukemia, so the T cells may come from the graft donor.

This clonotype was seen many times. CDR3 residues: CATSGGRGIGKNIQYF. CDR3 bases: TGTGCCACCAGCGGGGGGCGAGGGATTGGCAAAAACATTCAGTACTTC. The chain has TRBV15 and TRBJ2-4; either TRBD1 or TRBD2 may fit D (6 bases each). The CDR3 is 16 residues long. The germline V and J ends were trimmed by 5 bases and 3 bases, with 17 bases remaining between them. Germline assignment: CDR1 LNHNV and CDR2 YYDKDF (reference sequence).

The CDR3 sequence is CASSRGSGTSYGYTF. The CDR3 region has the DNA TGTGCCAGCAGCCGCGGATCCGGGACATCATATGGCTACACCTTC. This chain uses TRBV4-2 with TRBJ1-2; D possibly corresponds to TRBD1 (6 bases). CDR1 LGHNA and CDR2 YNFKEQ come from the germline V gene. CDR3 length equals 15 residues. Trimming took 4 bases from V and 5 from J, leaving 17 bases between them.

This clonotype was picked up many times. The chain recombines TRBV10-3 with TRBJ1-5, with 9 bases matching TRBD1. CDR1 is ENHRY and CDR2 is SYGVKD in the germline V gene. Losses at the gene ends were 6 bases for V and 4 bases for J; bases not matched to a gene: 1. This CDR3 has 13 amino acids. The CDR3 reads CAIRGTGNQPQHF. In nucleotides, the CDR3 is TGTGCCATCAGAGGGACAGGGAATCAGCCCCAGCATTTT.

This clonotype showed up just a few times. This chain links TRBV7-9 with TRBJ2-1, with D maybe TRBD2 (6 bases). The V end was cut by 2 bases, the J end by 5 bases, with 13 bases between. From germline, CDR1 is SEHNR and CDR2 FQNEAQ (reference sequence). CDR3 length equals 15 residues. The CDR3 DNA is TGTGCCAGCAGCTTAACCATATGGGGGGACAATGAGCAGTTCTTC. Protein sequence: CASSLTIWGDNEQFF.

The chain employs TRBV4-1 and TRBJ2-3; D uncertain. Trimming left V 2 bases short and J 1 base short, with 10 bases between. Germline CDR1 is MGHRA and CDR2 is YSYEKL. The CDR3 has 15 amino acids. In DNA form, the CDR3 reads TGCGCCAGCAGCCAACAATTAAGAGGCACAGATACGCAGTATTTT. Amino acids: CASSQQLRGTDTQYF.

This clonotype showed up many times. The chain uses TRBV7-8 and TRBJ2-3; D ambiguous. The V gene lost 2 bases and the J gene lost 4 bases, with 13 bases spanning the gap. CDR1 is SGHVS and CDR2 is FQNEAQ in the germline V gene. CDR3 size: 15 residues. Here the CDR3 reads CASSLQPRGADTQYF. The CDR3 DNA sequence: TGTGCCAGCAGCTTACAGCCGCGCGGTGCAGATACGCAGTATTTT.

This clonotype was recorded at least ten times. The gene calls are TRBV24-1 and TRBJ2-2; possibly TRBD2 for D (6 bases). The V gene lost 7 bases and the J gene lost 6 bases, with 8 bases spanning the gap. Germline V lookup: CDR1 KGHDR, CDR2 SFDVKD. This CDR3 is 12 amino acids long. The CDR3 is CATREGAGELFF. Here the CDR3 DNA reads TGTGCCACCAGGGAGGGTGCCGGGGAGCTGTTTTTT.

This clonotype was observed at least ten times. This chain links TRBV12-3 or TRBV12-4 with TRBJ1-2, with a possible D match to TRBD1 (6 bases). Trimming took off 7 bases at V and 6 bases at J, with 18 bases between the two ends. The CDR3 runs to 14 residues. This chain's CDR3 is CASTHRTAKNGYTF. The CDR3, as DNA: TGTGCCAGCACCCATCGGACAGCCAAGAATGGCTACACCTTC.

This clonotype was observed many times. The chain recombines TRBV7-9 with TRBJ2-7; no clear D gene. V was trimmed by 1 base and J by 1 base, leaving 5 bases between them. The germline CDR1 and CDR2 sequences are SEHNR and FQNEAQ (reference sequence). The CDR3 has 13 amino acids. In DNA, the CDR3 is TGTGCCAGCAGCTTAGTCTTATCCTACGAGCAGTACTTC. This gives the protein CASSLVLSYEQYF.

This clonotype was counted at least ten times. CDR3 coding DNA: TGTGCCAGCAGCCCTGCTTACACAGATACGCAGTATTTT. This translates into CASSPAYTDTQYF. The genes are TRBV7-9 and TRBJ2-3; no clear D. The V and J ends lost 5 bases and 2 bases respectively, with 8 bases between them. CDR1 SEHNR and CDR2 FQNEAQ come from the germline V gene (reference sequence). The CDR3 extends over 13 amino acids.

CDR3 region: CASSQDQSSFGFF. The CDR3 region has the DNA TGCGCCAGCAGCCAAGATCAGAGTAGCTTCGGGTTCTTC. The V gene is TRBV4-3, the J gene TRBJ2-1; no definite D call. Trimming stripped 0 bases from V and 15 bases from J, with 15 bases between. The CDR3 is 13 amino acids. The germline V gene encodes CDR1 LGHNA and CDR2 YSLEER.

Ten or more counts support this clonotype. The V call is TRBV5-1, the J call TRBJ2-1; 7 positions agree with TRBD2. Per the germline V gene, CDR1 is SGHRS and CDR2 is YFSETQ. This CDR3 has 15 amino acids. The ends lost 6 bases at V and 8 bases at J; junction bases unmatched: 14. Here the CDR3 DNA reads TGCGCCAGCATCCCGAAGGGAGGGCCTAGAGATGAGCAGTTCTTC. Its translation is CASIPKGGPRDEQFF.

This clonotype was seen many times. The chain carries TRBV29-1 and TRBJ1-1; a possible D gene is TRBD1 (5 bases). The length of the CDR3 is 14 residues. The V gene lost 0 bases and the J gene lost 4 bases, with 12 bases spanning the gap. CDR1 is SQVTM, CDR2 ANQGSEA, per germline. Here the CDR3 DNA reads TGCAGCGTTGAAGATCAGGGTTGGGGCACTGAAGCTTTCTTT. Encoded protein: CSVEDQGWGTEAFF. Complete variable domain (other parts from reference TRBV29-1 and TRBJ1-1): SAVISQKPSRDICQRGTSLTIQCQVDSQVTMMFWYRQQPGQSLTLIATANQGSEATYESGFVIDKFPISRPNLTFSTLTVSNMSPEDSSIYLCSVEDQGWGTEAFFGQGTRLTVV.

This clonotype has at least ten counts. The CDR3 bases are TGTGCCAGCAGCTTGGCGGTGGAGGTCAATCAGCCCCAGCATTTT. This codes for CASSLAVEVNQPQHF. The V gene is TRBV5-6, the J gene TRBJ1-5, with D unresolved. Germline V gene lookup returns CDR1 SGHDT and CDR2 YYEEEE. V shed 0 bases and J shed 3 bases, with 10 bases lying between them. This CDR3 is 15 amino acids long.

The CDR3 DNA sequence: TGTGCCAGCAGCCCCCGGACAGGGCAGGCATTCCACGAGCAGTACTTC. It yields the protein CASSPRTGQAFHEQYF. The V and J genes are TRBV11-2 and TRBJ2-7, with 8 bases aligning to TRBD1. Germline CDR1 SGHAT, CDR2 FQNNGV. V dropped 5 bases and J dropped 5; count of bases not matched to a gene: 14. This CDR3 is built from 16 residues.

The J gene is TRBJ2-3, the V gene TRBV5-1; 9 nucleotides align to TRBD2. With 3 bases clipped from V and 0 bases from J, the junction kept 8 bases outside the gene matches. The germline gives CDR1 SGHRS, CDR2 YFSETQ. CDR3 length equals 17 residues. In nucleotides, the CDR3 is TGCGCCAGCAGCTGGGGCCAGCGGGAGGTGAGCACAGATACGCAGTATTTT. Protein sequence: CASSWGQREVSTDTQYF. The full variable domain, completed using reference TRBV5-1 and TRBJ2-3, is KAGVTQTPRYLIKTRGQQVTLSCSPISGHRSVSWYQQTPGQGLQFLFEYFSETQRNKGNFPGRFSGRQFSNSRSEMNVSTLELGDSALYLCASSWGQREVSTDTQYFGPGTRLTVL.

There are many counts of this clonotype. V is TRBV7-9 and J is TRBJ2-5, with no clear D. Germline V gives CDR1 SEHNR, CDR2 FQNEAQ (reference sequence). The CDR3 has 11 residues. The V end was cut by 7 bases, the J end by 5 bases, with 8 bases between. CDR3 loop: CASTSAETQYF. CDR3 nucleotide sequence: TGTGCCAGCACTTCCGCGGAGACCCAGTACTTC. Full variable domain (remainder filled in from reference TRBV7-9 and TRBJ2-5): DTGVSQNPRHKITKRGQNVTFRCDPISEHNRLYWYRQTLGQGPEFLTYFQNEAQLEKSRLLSDRFSAERPKGSFSTLEIQRTEQGDSAMYLCASTSAETQYFGPGTRLLVL.

This clonotype was seen repeatedly, ten times or more. The V and J genes are TRBV12-5 and TRBJ2-1; D call uncertain. The length of the CDR3 is 15 residues. Germline V gene data show CDR1 as LGHNT and CDR2 as FRNRAP. V dropped 6 bases and J dropped 4 bases, with 16 bases sitting between them. The CDR3 sequence is CASGGSSTRYNEQFF. Here the CDR3 DNA reads TGTGCTAGTGGAGGCAGTAGCACCCGATACAATGAGCAGTTCTTC.

This rearrangement joins TRBV27 to TRBJ2-2; 8 bases are a match to TRBD1. Unmatched junction bases numbered 5, after V lost 5 bases and J lost 0 bases. Per germline, CDR1 MNHEY and CDR2 SMNVEV (reference sequence). The CDR3 extends over 16 amino acids. This CDR3 is CASSPGTGSNTGELFF. The CDR3 DNA is TGTGCCAGCAGTCCCGGGACAGGATCGAACACCGGGGAGCTGTTTTTT.

The chain combines TRBV29-1 with TRBJ1-2; D is possibly TRBD1 (5 bases). The CDR3 consists of 13 residues. With 6 bases removed from V and 1 base from J, the gap between germline ends came to 12 bases. The germline CDR1 and CDR2 sequences are SQVTM and ANQGSEA. In nucleotides, the CDR3 is TGCAGCGTCCCTCGGGGGAGTAACTATGGCTACACCTTC. Its protein is CSVPRGSNYGYTF.

The rearrangement uses TRBV20-1 and TRBJ2-1, with D possibly matching TRBD1 (6 bases). The V end was cut by 5 bases, the J end by 7 bases, with 21 bases between. The germline V gene has CDR1 DFQATT and CDR2 SNEGSKA (reference sequence). This CDR3 is 15 amino acids long. CDR3 protein: CSAPPPRRGKNEQFF. The CDR3 DNA reads TGCAGTGCTCCGCCCCCCCGCAGGGGTAAAAATGAGCAGTTCTTC.

This clonotype occurred many times. The CDR3 DNA follows: TGTGCCAGCAGCCAACTCGTCCTAGGTGGGCTGTTTTTT. Amino acid sequence: CASSQLVLGGLFF. The gene calls are TRBV14 and TRBJ2-2; unclear D gene. The germline V gene encodes CDR1 SGHDN and CDR2 FVKESK. V lost 2 bases and J lost 13, with 14 bases in between. CDR3 length: 13 residues.

This chain uses TRBV6-5 with TRBJ2-6, with D unresolved. Germline V gives CDR1 MNHEY, CDR2 SVGAGI. Trimming cost V 7 bases and J 1 base, with 20 bases left between them. The CDR3 consists of 18 residues. CDR3: CASIIPGPIPSGANVLTF. The CDR3 nucleotides are TGTGCCAGCATTATTCCGGGCCCCATCCCATCTGGGGCCAACGTCCTGACTTTC.